The 9 T cell receptor beta chains below come from one sample, sequenced in a study of OX40 agonist ivuxolimab in advanced cancers. Assay: immunoSEQ multiplex PCR; the TCRdb copy retains only in-frame clones and omits some. Of about 17,000 clones in the sample, roughly four fifths were seen once. Sequenced here: CD4+ or CD8+ T cells sorted from blood, sampled in a trial of the OX40 agonist ivuxolimab. All receptors derive from an adult with an advanced solid tumor such as melanoma, head and neck, liver or kidney cancer.

This clone was observed a single time. This chain links TRBV10-3 with TRBJ1-1, with 7 bases lining up with TRBD1. Germline CDR1 reads ENHRY; CDR2 reads SYGVKD. This CDR3 is built from 13 residues. The V gene end was trimmed by 11 bases and the J gene end by 2 bases; junction bases not matched to a gene: 8. CDR3 DNA: TGTGCCGTCCAGGGGGGGGCCAACACTGAAGCTTTCTTT. This codes for CAVQGGANTEAFF.

This clone is labeled as medium-sized (0.01 to 0.1%). The chain is built from TRBV27 and TRBJ2-7; 7 bases map to TRBD1. The CDR3 is 13 amino acids. Germline V gene data show CDR1 as MNHEY and CDR2 as SMNVEV (reference sequence). After removal of 7 bases from V and 5 bases from J, the junction contained 8 bases not matched to a gene. CDR3 in amino acids: CASTTATGNEQYF. For the CDR3, the DNA is TGTGCCAGCACGACAGCGACAGGGAACGAGCAGTACTTC.

This clone was found once. The chain employs TRBV19 and TRBJ2-7, with D possibly TRBD2 on 6 matching bases. Germline V gives CDR1 LNHDA, CDR2 SQIVND (reference sequence). CDR3 length equals 18 residues. V was shortened by 5 bases and J by 5 bases, with 28 bases between the two germline ends. The CDR3 loop is CASSSRGPLGLGSHEQYF. CDR3 DNA sequence: TGTGCCAGTAGTTCCCGGGGTCCTTTGGGACTGGGGAGCCACGAGCAGTACTTC. Combining the CDR3 with reference TRBV19 and TRBJ2-7 gives the whole variable domain DGGITQSPKYLFRKEGQNVTLSCEQNLNHDAMYWYRQDPGQGLRLIYYSQIVNDFQKGDIAEGYSVSREKKESFPLTVTSAQKNPTAFYLCASSSRGPLGLGSHEQYFGPGTRLTVT.

The chain employs TRBV19 and TRBJ2-4, with D unresolved. Germline loops: CDR1 LNHDA, CDR2 SQIVND (reference sequence). CDR3 length: 12 residues. V shed 7 bases and J shed 8 bases, with 12 bases lying between them. The DNA of the CDR3 is TGTGCCAGTACTTCAGAATGGGACATTCAGTACTTC. Its protein is CASTSEWDIQYF. Full variable domain (rest looked up from reference TRBV19 and TRBJ2-4): DGGITQSPKYLFRKEGQNVTLSCEQNLNHDAMYWYRQDPGQGLRLIYYSQIVNDFQKGDIAEGYSVSREKKESFPLTVTSAQKNPTAFYLCASTSEWDIQYFGAGTRLSVL.

The J gene is TRBJ2-1, the V gene TRBV9; 7 bases are a match to TRBD2. Germline V gene sequence: CDR1 SGDLS, CDR2 YYNGEE. The V segment lost 3 bases and the J segment 8 bases; nucleotides outside the gene matches: 8. The CDR3 has 14 residues. The chain's CDR3 is CASSESGTNDEQFF. The CDR3 nucleotides are TGTGCCAGCAGCGAGAGCGGGACTAACGATGAGCAGTTCTTC.

This sequence joins TRBV7-6 and TRBJ2-7; 8 nucleotides align to TRBD2. Germline V gene sequence: CDR1 SGHVS, CDR2 FNYEAQ. This CDR3 region has 16 residues. The ends lost 1 base at V and 5 bases at J; junction bases unmatched: 10. The CDR3 sequence is CASSLVYSGGVDEQYF. The CDR3 nucleotides are TGTGCCAGCAGCTTAGTCTATTCGGGAGGGGTGGACGAGCAGTACTTC.

This clone was picked up one time. The chain carries TRBV7-9 and TRBJ1-3, with D unresolved. The CDR3 spans 12 residues. Germline V CDR1 and CDR2: SEHNR, FQNEAQ (reference sequence). The V gene lost 2 bases and the J gene lost 1 base, with 0 bases spanning the gap. The DNA for the CDR3 is TGTGCCAGCAGCTTATCTGGAAACACCATATATTTT. Its protein is CASSLSGNTIYF.

The rearrangement joins TRBV13 to TRBJ2-7; D is possibly TRBD2 (7 bases). V lost 5 bases and J lost 5, with 16 bases in between. The CDR3 contains 14 residues. The germline V gene encodes CDR1 PRHDT and CDR2 FYEKMQ (reference sequence). For the CDR3, the DNA is TGTGCCAGCAGCAGGAGGGGGGGAGTGGACGAGCAGTACTTC. Translated: CASSRRGGVDEQYF.

The chain combines TRBV30 with TRBJ2-7; 7 bases match TRBD2. CDR3 length: 13 amino acids. J lost 3 bases, V lost 2 bases, and 4 bases had no gene match. The germline CDR1 and CDR2 sequences are GTSNPN and SVGIG (reference sequence). The CDR3 loop is CAWSSASGYEQYF. Here the CDR3 DNA reads TGTGCCTGGAGTTCGGCTAGCGGCTACGAGCAGTACTTC.